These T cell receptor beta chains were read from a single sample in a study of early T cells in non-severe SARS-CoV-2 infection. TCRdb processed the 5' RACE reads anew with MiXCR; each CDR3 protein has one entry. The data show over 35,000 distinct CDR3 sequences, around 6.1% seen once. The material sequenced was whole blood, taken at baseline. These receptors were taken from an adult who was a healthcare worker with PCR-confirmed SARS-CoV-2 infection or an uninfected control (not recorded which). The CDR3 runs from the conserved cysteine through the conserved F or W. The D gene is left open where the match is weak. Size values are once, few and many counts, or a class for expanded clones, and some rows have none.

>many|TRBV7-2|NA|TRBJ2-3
TGTGCCAGCAGCTTAGTCGCTAGCTTGGATACGCAGTATTTT
CASSLVASLDTQYF
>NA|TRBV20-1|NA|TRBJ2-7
TGCAGTGCTAGAGATTGGGCAGGGGAGATATCCTACGAGCAGTACTTC
CSARDWAGEISYEQYF
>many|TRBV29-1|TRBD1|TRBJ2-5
TGCAGCGTTTCGGGACAGGTCGGGCAAAAAGAGACCCAGTACTTC
CSVSGQVGQKETQYF
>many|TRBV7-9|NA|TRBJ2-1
TGTGCCAGCAGCCCTCCGGGGGTATACAATGAGCAGTTCTTC
CASSPPGVYNEQFF
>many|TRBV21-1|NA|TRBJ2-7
TGTGCCAGCAGCAAAGATTGCCCGGGACATAATCAAGAGCAGTACTTC
CASSKDCPGHNQEQYF
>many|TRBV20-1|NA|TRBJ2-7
TGCAGTGCTAGAGGACCGGCGGGAGAGCAGTACTTC
CSARGPAGEQYF
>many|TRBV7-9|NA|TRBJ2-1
TGTGCCAGCAGCCGTGACTCGCTTATAAAAGGCAATGAGCAGTTCTTC
CASSRDSLIKGNEQFF
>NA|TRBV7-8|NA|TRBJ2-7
TGTGCCAGCAGCTTAGAGCTGTACGAGCAGTACTTC
CASSLELYEQYF
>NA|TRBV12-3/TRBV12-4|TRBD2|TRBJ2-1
TGTGCCAGCAGCCCACCTGAAGGACTAGCGGTAAAGCAGTTCTTC
CASSPPEGLAVKQFF
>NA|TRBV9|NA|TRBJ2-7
TGTGCCAGCAGCGCCGGGACACCCGGAAACCCTTACGAGCAGTACTTC
CASSAGTPGNPYEQYF
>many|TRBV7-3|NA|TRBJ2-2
TGTGCCAGCAGCCCACAGAAGACAGGGAGGACCGGGGAGCTGTTTTTT
CASSPQKTGRTGELFF
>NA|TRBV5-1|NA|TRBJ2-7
TGCGCCAGCAGCTTGGGGTCAGGCTCATCCGAGCAGTACTTC
CASSLGSGSSEQYF
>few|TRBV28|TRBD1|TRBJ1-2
TGTGCCAGCAGTTTATACGTACAAACAGGGGCGGATGGCTACACCTTC
CASSLYVQTGADGYTF
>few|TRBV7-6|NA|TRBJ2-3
TGTGCCAGCAGCCCGTTAGGAGCGGCTAGCACAGATACGCAGTATTTT
CASSPLGAASTDTQYF
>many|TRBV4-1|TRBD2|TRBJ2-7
TGCGCCAGCAGCTCCGGACTAGGGGCCTACGAGCAGTACTTC
CASSSGLGAYEQYF
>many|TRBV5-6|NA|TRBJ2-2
TGTGCCAGCAGCTCCTACATAACCGGGGAGCTGTTTTTT
CASSSYITGELFF
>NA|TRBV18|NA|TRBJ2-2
TGTGCCAGCACACCACGGGTGGACACCGGGGAGCTGTTTTTT
CASTPRVDTGELFF
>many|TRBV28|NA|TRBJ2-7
TGTGCCAGCAGTTTGGGGCAGTTTACCTACGAGCAGTACTTC
CASSLGQFTYEQYF
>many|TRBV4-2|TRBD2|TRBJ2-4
TGTGCCAGCAGCCAAGGACTAGCGGGGGGTCTAGCCAAAAACATTCAGTACTTC
CASSQGLAGGLAKNIQYF
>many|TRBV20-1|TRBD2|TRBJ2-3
TGCAGCTGTGGGACTAGCGGGAGGAAAAGAACAGATACGCAGTATTTT
CSCGTSGRKRTDTQYF
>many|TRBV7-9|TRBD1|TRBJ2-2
TGTGCCAGCAGAAGCCGGGACAGCAACACCGGGGAGCTGTTTTTT
CASRSRDSNTGELFF
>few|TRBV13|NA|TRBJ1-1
TGTGCCAGCAGCTCCCCCTCGCTGAACACTGAAGCTTTCTTT
CASSSPSLNTEAFF
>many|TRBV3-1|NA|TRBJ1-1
TGTGCCAGCAGGCTTACGGAGAACACTGAAGCTTTCTTT
CASRLTENTEAFF
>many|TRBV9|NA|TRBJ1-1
TGTGCCAGCAGCGTGACAGGCCAAGTGAACACTGAAGCTTTCTTT
CASSVTGQVNTEAFF